The 8 T cell receptor beta chains listed next were all sequenced from one sample in a study of beta chain features in type 1 diabetes. The authors reverse transcribed all of the isolated RNA, so sequencing captured expressed TCRB transcripts. The protocol was immunoSEQ multiplex PCR, while the TCRdb copy is restricted to in-frame clones and leaves out a portion. The profile covers 35,000 to 50,000 clones, with about half appearing a single time and 0.2% to 0.3% taken by the ten largest. The specimen was stem cell memory CD4+ T cells from blood. The receptors stem from a woman aged 25-40 years in good health.

Only one count was recorded for this clone. The chain is built from TRBV18 and TRBJ2-7; possibly TRBD2 for D (5 bases). Germline V gene data show CDR1 as KGHSH and CDR2 as LQKENI. The V end lost 3 bases, the J end lost 0 bases, and 6 bases lay between the germline ends. The length of the CDR3 is 13 residues. In nucleotides, the CDR3 is TGTGCCAGCTCACCGGGAGTCTCCTACGAGCAGTACTTC. Its translation is CASSPGVSYEQYF.

This clone occurred a few times. The chain links TRBV7-2 to TRBJ2-3; 8 bases line up with TRBD2. The germline gives CDR1 SGHTA, CDR2 FQGNSA. The CDR3 contains 15 residues. Germline trimming cut 5 bases from V and 3 bases from J; bases unmatched to any gene: 7. The CDR3 DNA reads as TGTGCCAGCAGCCGCGATCCGGGAGGGACAGATACGCAGTATTTT. It yields the protein CASSRDPGGTDTQYF. Variable domain in full (rest from reference TRBV7-2 and TRBJ2-3): GAGVSQSPSNKVTEKGKDVELRCDPISGHTALYWYRQSLGQGLEFLIYFQGNSAPDKSGLPSDRFSAERTGGSVSTLTIQRTQQEDSAVYLCASSRDPGGTDTQYFGPGTRLTVL.

This clone showed up just a few times. V and J are TRBV7-2 and TRBJ2-5; no firm D call. The CDR3 has 15 amino acids. CDR1 and CDR2 from the germline V gene are SGHTA and FQGNSA. V lost 2 bases, J lost 0 bases, and 10 bases lay in between. The CDR3 sequence is CASSLLRRNQETQYF. Here the CDR3 DNA reads TGTGCCAGCAGCTTATTGAGGAGAAACCAAGAGACCCAGTACTTC.

This clone was observed a handful of times. CDR3 in amino acids: CASSLATANTGELFF. CDR3 in DNA: TGTGCCAGCAGCTTAGCCACAGCGAACACCGGGGAGCTGTTTTTT. This chain joins TRBV7-2 and TRBJ2-2; no definite D call. With 0 bases removed from V and 0 bases from J, the gap between germline ends came to 5 bases. Germline CDR1 is SGHTA and CDR2 is FQGNSA. CDR3 size: 15 residues.

CDR3 sequence reads: CASSLTGEPIPQFF. In DNA form, the CDR3 reads TGTGCCAGCAGCTTAACCGGGGAGCCCATCCCGCAGTTCTTC. V and J are TRBV7-3 and TRBJ2-1, with D possibly matching TRBD2 (5 bases). Germline CDR1 reads SGHTA; CDR2 reads FQGTGA. The V end was cut by 0 bases, the J end by 12 bases, with 15 bases between. The CDR3 loop spans 14 amino acids.

The chain uses TRBV28 and TRBJ2-7; 8 positions match TRBD2. The length of the CDR3 is 15 residues. Germline values: CDR1 MDHEN, CDR2 SYDVKM. J lost 4 bases, V lost 4 bases, and 9 bases had no gene match. CDR3 sequence reads: CASSYSSGSPYEQYF. CDR3 sequence (DNA): TGTGCCAGCAGTTATTCCAGCGGGAGCCCGTACGAGCAGTACTTC. Supplemented by reference TRBV28 and TRBJ2-7, the full variable domain reads DVKVTQSSRYLVKRTGEKVFLECVQDMDHENMFWYRQDPGLGLRLIYFSYDVKMKEKGDIPEGYSVSREKKERFSLILESASTNQTSMYLCASSYSSGSPYEQYFGPGTRLTVT.

The rearrangement uses TRBV18 and TRBJ1-5; 7 bases map to TRBD1. The CDR3 has 16 amino acids. Trimming took 2 bases from V and 0 from J; bases not matched to a gene: 4. CDR1 KGHSH and CDR2 LQKENI come from the germline V gene. CDR3 coding DNA: TGTGCCAGCTCACCAAACAGGGGATATAGCAATCAGCCCCAGCATTTT. Amino acid sequence: CASSPNRGYSNQPQHF. Full variable domain (missing parts from reference TRBV18 and TRBJ1-5): NAGVMQNPRHLVRRRGQEARLRCSPMKGHSHVYWYRQLPEEGLKFMVYLQKENIIDESGMPKERFSAEFPKEGPSILRIQQVVRGDSAAYFCASSPNRGYSNQPQHFGDGTRLSIL.

The J gene is TRBJ1-5, the V gene TRBV7-2, with D tentatively TRBD1 (6 bases). This CDR3 is 14 amino acids long. Germline V gene data show CDR1 as SGHTA and CDR2 as FQGNSA. The germline V and J ends were trimmed by 3 bases and 2 bases, with 8 bases remaining between them. The CDR3 DNA follows: TGTGCCAGCAGCTTCCGACAGGGCAATCAGCCCCAGCATTTT. The encoded protein is CASSFRQGNQPQHF.